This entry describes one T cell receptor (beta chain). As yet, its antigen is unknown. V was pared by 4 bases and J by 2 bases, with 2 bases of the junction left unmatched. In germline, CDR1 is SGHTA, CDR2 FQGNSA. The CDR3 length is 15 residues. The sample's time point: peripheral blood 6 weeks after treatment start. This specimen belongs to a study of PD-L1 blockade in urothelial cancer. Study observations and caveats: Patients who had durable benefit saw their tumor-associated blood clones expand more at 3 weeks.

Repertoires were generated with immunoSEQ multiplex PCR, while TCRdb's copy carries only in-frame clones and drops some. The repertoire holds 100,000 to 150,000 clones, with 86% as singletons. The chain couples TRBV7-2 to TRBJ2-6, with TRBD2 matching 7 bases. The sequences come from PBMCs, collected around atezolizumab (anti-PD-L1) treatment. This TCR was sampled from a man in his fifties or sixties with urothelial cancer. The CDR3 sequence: CASSSGGTGANVLTF. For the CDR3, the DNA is TGTGCCAGCAGCTCCGGGGGGACTGGGGCCAACGTCCTGACTTTC.